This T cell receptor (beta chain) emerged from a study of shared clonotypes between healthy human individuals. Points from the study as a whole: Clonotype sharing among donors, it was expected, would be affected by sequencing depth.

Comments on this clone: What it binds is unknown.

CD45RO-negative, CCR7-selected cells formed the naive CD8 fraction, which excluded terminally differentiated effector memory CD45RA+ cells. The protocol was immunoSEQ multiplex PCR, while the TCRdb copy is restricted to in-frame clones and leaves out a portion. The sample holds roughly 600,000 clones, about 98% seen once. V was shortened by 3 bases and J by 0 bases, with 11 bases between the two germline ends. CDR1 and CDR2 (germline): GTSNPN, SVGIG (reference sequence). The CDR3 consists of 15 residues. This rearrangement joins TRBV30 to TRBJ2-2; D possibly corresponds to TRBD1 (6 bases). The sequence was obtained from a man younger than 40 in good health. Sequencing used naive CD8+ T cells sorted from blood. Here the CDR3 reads CAWRSGTTNTGELFF. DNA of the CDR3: TGTGCCTGGAGGTCCGGGACAACGAACACCGGGGAGCTGTTTTTT.